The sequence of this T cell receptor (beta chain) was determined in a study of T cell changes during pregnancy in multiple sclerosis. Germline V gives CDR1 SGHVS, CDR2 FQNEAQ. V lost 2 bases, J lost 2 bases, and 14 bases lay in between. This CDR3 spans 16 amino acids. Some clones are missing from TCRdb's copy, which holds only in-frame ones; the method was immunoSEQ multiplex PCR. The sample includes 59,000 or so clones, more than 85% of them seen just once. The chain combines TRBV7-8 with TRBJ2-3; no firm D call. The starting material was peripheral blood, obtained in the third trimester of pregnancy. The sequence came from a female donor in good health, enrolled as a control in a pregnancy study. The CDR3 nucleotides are TGTGCCAGCAGCTTAAGTGACTGGAGATACACAGATACGCAGTATTTT. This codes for CASSLSDWRYTDTQYF.